This T cell receptor beta chain was identified during a study of immune evolution from preneoplasia to lung adenocarcinoma. Study-level information: HLA loss of heterozygosity: about 7% AIS, 15% MIA, around 35% ADC, none AAH. Broader study findings: KRAS-mutant nodules had the highest T cell clonality. Top clone frequencies peaked in normal lung, apparently declining through invasive adenocarcinoma. Normal lung had highest clonality; later lesions appeared denser, more diverse.

The data were produced by immunoSEQ multiplex PCR, yet TCRdb's version contains in-frame clones alone and is incomplete. The table has thousands of clones, roughly 74% seen once. Germline CDR1 reads MNHEY; CDR2 reads SMNVEV (reference sequence). V was pared by 5 bases and J by 0 bases, with 11 bases between. CDR3 length equals 15 residues. In this sample, this clone turned up a few times. Its specificity is unknown. The sequencing input was FFPE atypical adenomatous hyperplasia tissue from the lung. Subset reported: atypical adenomatous hyperplasia (AAH), lung preneoplasia. The sequence was collected from a donor older than 65 with lung adenocarcinoma. Some clones in this sample may be carry-over from other donors' samples. V is TRBV27 and J is TRBJ2-1; no reliable D call. CDR3 sequence reads: CASSQPAGSYNEQFF. The CDR3 coding sequence is TGTGCCAGCAGTCAGCCGGCAGGCTCCTACAATGAGCAGTTCTTC.